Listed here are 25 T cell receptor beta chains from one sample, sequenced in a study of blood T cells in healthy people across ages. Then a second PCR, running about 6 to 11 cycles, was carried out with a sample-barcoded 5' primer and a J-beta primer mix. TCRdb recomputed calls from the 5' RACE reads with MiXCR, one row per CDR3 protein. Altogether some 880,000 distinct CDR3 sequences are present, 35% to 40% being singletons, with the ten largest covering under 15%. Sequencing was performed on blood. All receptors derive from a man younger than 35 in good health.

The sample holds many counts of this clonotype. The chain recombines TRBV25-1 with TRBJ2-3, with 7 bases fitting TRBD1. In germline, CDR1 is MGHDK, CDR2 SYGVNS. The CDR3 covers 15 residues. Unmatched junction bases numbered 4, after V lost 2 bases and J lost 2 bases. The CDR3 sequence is CASSERGQLTDTQYF. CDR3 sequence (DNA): TGTGCCAGCAGTGAAAGGGGACAGCTCACAGATACGCAGTATTTT.

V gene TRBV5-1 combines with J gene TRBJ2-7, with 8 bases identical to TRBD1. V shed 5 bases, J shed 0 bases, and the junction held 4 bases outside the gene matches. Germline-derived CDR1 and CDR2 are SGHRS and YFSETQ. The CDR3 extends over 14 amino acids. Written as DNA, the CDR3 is TGCGCCAGCAGGGACAGGGCCACCTCCTACGAGCAGTACTTC. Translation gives CASRDRATSYEQYF. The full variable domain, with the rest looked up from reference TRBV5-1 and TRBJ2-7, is KAGVTQTPRYLIKTRGQQVTLSCSPISGHRSVSWYQQTPGQGLQFLFEYFSETQRNKGNFPGRFSGRQFSNSRSEMNVSTLELGDSALYLCASRDRATSYEQYFGPGTRLTVT.

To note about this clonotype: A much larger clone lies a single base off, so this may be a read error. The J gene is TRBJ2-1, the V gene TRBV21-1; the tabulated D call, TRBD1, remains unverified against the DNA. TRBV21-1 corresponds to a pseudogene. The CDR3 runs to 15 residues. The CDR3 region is CASSKVGGRRNGQFF. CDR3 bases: TGTGCCAGCAGCAAAGTGGGGGGGCGAAGGAATGGGCAGTTCTTC.

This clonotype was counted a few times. CDR3 sequence (DNA): TGTGCCAGCAGTGGACGACTAGGGACCGTGGCCTACAATGAGCAGTTCTTC. It codes for CASSGRLGTVAYNEQFF. This chain links TRBV2 with TRBJ2-1, with a possible D match to TRBD2 (6 bases). Germline V gene sequence: CDR1 SNHLY, CDR2 FYNNEI. The CDR3 runs 17 residues. Deletions cut 4 bases from V and 2 bases from J, with 18 bases between.

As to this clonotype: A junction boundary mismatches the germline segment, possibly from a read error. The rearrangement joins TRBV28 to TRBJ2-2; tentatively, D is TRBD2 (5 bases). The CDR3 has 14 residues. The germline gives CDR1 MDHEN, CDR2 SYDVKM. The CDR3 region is CTSSLGANTGELFF. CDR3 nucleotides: TGTACCAGCAGTCTCGGGGCGAACACCGGGGAGCTGTTTTTT.

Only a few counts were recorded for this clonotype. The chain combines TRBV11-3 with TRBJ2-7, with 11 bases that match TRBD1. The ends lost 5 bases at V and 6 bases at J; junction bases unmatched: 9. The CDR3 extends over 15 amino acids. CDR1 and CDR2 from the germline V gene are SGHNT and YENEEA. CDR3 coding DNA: TGTGCCAGCAGCACGGGACAGGGGGGAAGTGGCGAGCAGTACTTC. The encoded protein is CASSTGQGGSGEQYF.

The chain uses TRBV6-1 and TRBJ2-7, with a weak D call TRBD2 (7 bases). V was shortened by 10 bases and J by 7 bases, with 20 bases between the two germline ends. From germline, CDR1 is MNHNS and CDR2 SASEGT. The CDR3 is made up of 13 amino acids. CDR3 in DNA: TGTGCCAATAGGGGGGGAGCCCGGGATGAGCAGTACTTC. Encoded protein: CANRGGARDEQYF.

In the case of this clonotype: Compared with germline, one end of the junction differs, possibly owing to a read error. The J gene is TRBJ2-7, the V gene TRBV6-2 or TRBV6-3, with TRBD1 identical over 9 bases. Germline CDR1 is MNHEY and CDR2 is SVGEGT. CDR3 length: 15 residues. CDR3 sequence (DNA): TGTGCCGGCAGTTACGCCGGGACAGGGATGTACGAGCAGTACTTC. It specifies CAGSYAGTGMYEQYF.

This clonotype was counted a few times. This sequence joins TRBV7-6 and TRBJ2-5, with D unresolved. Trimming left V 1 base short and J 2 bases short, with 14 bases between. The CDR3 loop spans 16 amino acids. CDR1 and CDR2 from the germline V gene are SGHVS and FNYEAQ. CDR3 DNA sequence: TGTGCCAGCAGCTTAGGAACAGCTTCTGCTCAAGAGACCCAGTACTTC. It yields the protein CASSLGTASAQETQYF.

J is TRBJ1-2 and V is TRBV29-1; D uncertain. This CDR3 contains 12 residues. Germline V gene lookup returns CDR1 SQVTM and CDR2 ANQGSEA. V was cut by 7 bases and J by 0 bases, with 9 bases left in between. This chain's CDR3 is CSAYRANYGYTF. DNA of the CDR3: TGCAGCGCTTACCGTGCTAACTATGGCTACACCTTC.

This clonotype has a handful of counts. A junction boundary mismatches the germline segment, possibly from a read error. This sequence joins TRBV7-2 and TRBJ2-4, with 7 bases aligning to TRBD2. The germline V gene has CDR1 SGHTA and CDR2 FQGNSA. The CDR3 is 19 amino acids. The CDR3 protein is CASSQLFGEAGIAKNIQYF. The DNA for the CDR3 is TGTGCCAGCAGCCAGTTATTCGGCGAAGCGGGGATAGCCAAAAATATTCAGTACTTC.

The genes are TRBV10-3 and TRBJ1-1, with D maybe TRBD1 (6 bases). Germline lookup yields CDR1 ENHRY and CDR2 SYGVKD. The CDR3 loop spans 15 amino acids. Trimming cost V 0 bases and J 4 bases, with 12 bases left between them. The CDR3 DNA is TGTGCCATCAGTGAGTCAGGGGCAGGGGCCACTGAAGCTTTCTTT. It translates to CAISESGAGATEAFF.

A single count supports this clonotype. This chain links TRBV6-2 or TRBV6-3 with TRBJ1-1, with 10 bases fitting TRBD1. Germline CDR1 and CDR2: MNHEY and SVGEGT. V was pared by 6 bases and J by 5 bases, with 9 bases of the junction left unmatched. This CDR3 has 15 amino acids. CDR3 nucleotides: TGTGCCAGCAGCAAAGCGACAGGGGGCGGAACTGAAGCTTTCTTT. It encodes CASSKATGGGTEAFF.

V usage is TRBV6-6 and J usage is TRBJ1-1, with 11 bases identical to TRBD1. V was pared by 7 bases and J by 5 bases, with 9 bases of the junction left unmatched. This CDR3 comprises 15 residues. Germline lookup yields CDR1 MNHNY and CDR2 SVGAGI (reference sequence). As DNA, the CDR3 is TGTGCCAGCACCAATGACGGGACAGGGGGGACTGAAGCTTTCTTT. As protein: CASTNDGTGGTEAFF.

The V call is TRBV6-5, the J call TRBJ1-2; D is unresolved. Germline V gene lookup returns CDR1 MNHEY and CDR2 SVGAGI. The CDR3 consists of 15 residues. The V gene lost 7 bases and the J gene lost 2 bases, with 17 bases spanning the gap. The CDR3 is CASTDRAVTNYGYTF. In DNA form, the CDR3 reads TGTGCCAGCACCGACCGGGCAGTGACCAACTATGGCTACACCTTC.

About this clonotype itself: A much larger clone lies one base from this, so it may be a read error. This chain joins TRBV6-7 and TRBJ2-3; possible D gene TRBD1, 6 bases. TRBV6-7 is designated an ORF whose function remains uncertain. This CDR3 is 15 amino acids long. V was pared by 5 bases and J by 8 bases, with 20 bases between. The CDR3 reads CASSQRTAVTVTQYF. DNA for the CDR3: TGTGCCAGCAGTCAGAGGACAGCTGTAACTGTTACGCAGTATTTT.

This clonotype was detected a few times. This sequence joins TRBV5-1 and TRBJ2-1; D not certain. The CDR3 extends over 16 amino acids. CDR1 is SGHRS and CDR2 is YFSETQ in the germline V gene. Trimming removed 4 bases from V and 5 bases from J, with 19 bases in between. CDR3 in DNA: TGCGCCAGCAGCGTGGTCCGATGGGCCATACACAATGAGCAGTTCTTC. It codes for CASSVVRWAIHNEQFF.

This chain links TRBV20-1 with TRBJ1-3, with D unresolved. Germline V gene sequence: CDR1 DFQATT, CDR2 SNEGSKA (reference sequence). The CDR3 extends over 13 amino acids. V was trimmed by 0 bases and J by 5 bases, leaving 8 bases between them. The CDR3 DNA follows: TGCAGTGCTAGAGATACGGGAAGAAACACCATATATTTT. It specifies CSARDTGRNTIYF.

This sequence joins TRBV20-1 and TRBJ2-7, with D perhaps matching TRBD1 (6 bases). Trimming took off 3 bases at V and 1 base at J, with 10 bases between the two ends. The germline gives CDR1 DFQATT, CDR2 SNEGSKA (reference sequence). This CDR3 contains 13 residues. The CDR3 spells CSARDSLSYEQYF. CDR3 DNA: TGCAGTGCTAGGGACAGCTTATCCTACGAGCAGTACTTC.

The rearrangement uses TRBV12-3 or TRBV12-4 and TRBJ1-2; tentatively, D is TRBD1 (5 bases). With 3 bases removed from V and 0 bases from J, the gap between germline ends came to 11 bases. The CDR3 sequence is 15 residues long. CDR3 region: CASSFGASPNYGYTF. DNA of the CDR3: TGTGCCAGCAGTTTCGGGGCCAGTCCTAACTATGGCTACACCTTC.

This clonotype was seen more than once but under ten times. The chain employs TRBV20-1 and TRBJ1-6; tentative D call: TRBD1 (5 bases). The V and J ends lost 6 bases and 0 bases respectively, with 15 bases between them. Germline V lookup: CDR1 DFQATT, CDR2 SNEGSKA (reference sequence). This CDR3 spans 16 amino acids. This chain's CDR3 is CSAKRGGSSYNSPLHF. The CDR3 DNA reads TGCAGTGCAAAGCGCGGGGGGAGCTCCTATAATTCACCCCTCCACTTT.

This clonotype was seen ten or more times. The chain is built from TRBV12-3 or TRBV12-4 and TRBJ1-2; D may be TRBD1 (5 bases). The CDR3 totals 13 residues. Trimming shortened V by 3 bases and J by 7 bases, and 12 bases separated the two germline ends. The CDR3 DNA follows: TGTGCCAGCAGTTTTTTGACAGATGGTGGCTACACCTTC. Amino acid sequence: CASSFLTDGGYTF.

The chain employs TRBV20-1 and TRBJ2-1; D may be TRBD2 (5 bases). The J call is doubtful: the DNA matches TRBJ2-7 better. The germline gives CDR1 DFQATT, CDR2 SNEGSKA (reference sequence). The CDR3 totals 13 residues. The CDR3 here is CSAKADAYNEQYF. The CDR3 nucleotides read TGCAGTGCTAAAGCGGATGCCTACAATGAGCAGTACTTC.

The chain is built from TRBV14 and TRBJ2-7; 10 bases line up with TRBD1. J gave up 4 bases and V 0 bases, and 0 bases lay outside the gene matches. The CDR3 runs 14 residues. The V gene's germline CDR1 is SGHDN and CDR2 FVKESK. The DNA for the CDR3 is TGTGCCAGCAGCCAAGAGGGACAGGGGTACGAGCAGTACTTC. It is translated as CASSQEGQGYEQYF. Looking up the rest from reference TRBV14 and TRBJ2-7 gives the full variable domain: EAGVTQFPSHSVIEKGQTVTLRCDPISGHDNLYWYRRVMGKEIKFLLHFVKESKQDESGMPNNRFLAERTGGTYSTLKVQPAELEDSGVYFCASSQEGQGYEQYFGPGTRLTVT.

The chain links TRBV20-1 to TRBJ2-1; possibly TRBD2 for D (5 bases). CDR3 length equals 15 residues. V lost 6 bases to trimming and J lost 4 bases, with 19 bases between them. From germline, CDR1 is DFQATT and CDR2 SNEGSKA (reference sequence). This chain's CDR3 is CSAEKSSLGYNEQFF. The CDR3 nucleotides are TGCAGTGCAGAAAAGTCTAGCCTAGGGTACAATGAGCAGTTCTTC.